This T cell receptor beta chain was sequenced during a study of blood T cell repertoires in COVID-19. In the study overall: The analysed material was cDNA or gDNA that came from T cells, B-cell-depleted T cells, or PBMCs.

With V trimmed by 4 bases and J by 5 bases, 7 bases remained unmatched. The germline gives CDR1 ENHRY, CDR2 SYGVKD. The CDR3 contains 16 residues. In the original workflow: Amplification from reference gene primers served as the basis for estimated nucleated cell counts. Here immunoSEQ multiplex PCR was the method, and the copy in TCRdb shows in-frame clones only, minus some. V and J calls plus clone size are reproduced from that table; the DNA served to infer D and trimming. The sample consists of about 64,000 clones, roughly 91% of them appearing once. The material sequenced was PBMCs or T cells enriched from blood (not recorded which). This receptor was taken from a woman aged 40 to 55 who had recovered from COVID-19. This chain joins TRBV10-3 and TRBJ1-6; 8 nucleotides align to TRBD1. This CDR3 reads CAISGQGAQNNSPLHF. CDR3 DNA: TGTGCCATCAGTGGCCAGGGGGCTCAGAATAATTCACCCCTCCACTTT.